Detailed here is one TCR beta chain. Its antigen remains unknown. These data originate in a study of blood T cells in healthy people across ages. General study results and limits: Roughly linear age-related decline in beta diversity appeared, significant by age around 40.

Sample donors were healthy Caucasian individuals that came from Russia, aged 6 to 90. With 9 bases clipped from V and 3 bases from J, the junction kept 5 bases outside the gene matches. The CDR3 is 14 amino acids. Per germline, CDR1 KGHDR and CDR2 SFDVKD. Primers used in a second PCR of roughly 7 to 11 cycles were a sample-barcoded 5' primer and a J-beta primer mix. Via MiXCR, TCRdb re-called the 5' RACE reads, giving one row per CDR3 protein. The table lists about 1.4 million distinct CDR3 sequences, 59% of them singletons. The V and J genes are TRBV24-1 and TRBJ2-3, with 10 bases aligning to TRBD2. Specimen: blood. The receptor's source is a man between 18 and 29 years old in good health. DNA of the CDR3: TGTGCCACCGCTGGGGGACTAGCGACAGATACGCAGTATTTT. This encodes CATAGGLATDTQYF.